A selection of T cell receptor beta chains follows, all from one sample in a study of blood T cells in healthy people across ages. TCRdb independently ran MiXCR on the 5' RACE reads; one entry per CDR3 protein. The table has around 1.5 million distinct CDR3 sequences, around 39% seen once. The material sequenced was blood. These receptors originate from a woman aged 18-35 years in good health. Each CDR3 is given with its conserved first and last residue. D genes are given only for firm matches. A clone size is listed for some rows: how often the clone was seen (once, few, many), or a class if it is expanded.

size,V,J,D,CDR3,DNA
.,TRBV6-2/TRBV6-3,TRBJ1-5,TRBD1,CASSGKPGQGPHQPQHF,TGTGCCAGCAGTGGGAAGCCGGGACAGGGACCCCACCAGCCCCAGCATTTT
few,TRBV25-1,TRBJ2-7,.,CASSLQGGINEQYF,TGTGCCAGCAGCTTACAGGGCGGTATAAACGAGCAGTACTTC
.,TRBV6-2/TRBV6-3,TRBJ1-5,.,CASSESLKGLKVQPQHF,TGTGCCAGCAGTGAGTCCTTAAAGGGGCTGAAGGTTCAGCCCCAGCATTTT
.,TRBV5-1,TRBJ2-5,TRBD1,CASSLWQGVSETQYF,TGCGCCAGCAGCTTGTGGCAGGGGGTTTCGGAGACCCAGTACTTC
.,TRBV7-2,TRBJ2-1,.,CASSSDSLSSYNEQFF,TGTGCCAGCAGCTCCGACTCGCTGAGCTCCTACAATGAGCAGTTCTTC
.,TRBV6-1,TRBJ1-4,TRBD1,CASSDAGTGGHEKLFF,TGTGCCAGCAGTGACGCCGGGACAGGGGGCCATGAAAAACTGTTTTTT
.,TRBV20-1,TRBJ2-5,.,CSARTRGKETQYF,TGCAGTGCTAGGACGCGCGGCAAAGAGACCCAGTACTTC
few,TRBV7-6,TRBJ2-4,.,CASSLAARGEQYF,TGTGCCAGCAGCTTAGCGGCGCGGGGAGAGCAGTACTTC
.,TRBV10-3,TRBJ2-7,.,CAISFNREGGEQYF,TGTGCCATCAGTTTCAACAGGGAGGGGGGCGAGCAGTACTTC
few,TRBV21-1,TRBJ1-5,.,CASSKTKEGCNQPQHF,TGTGCCAGCAGCAAAACGAAAGAGGGGTGCAATCAGCCCCAGCATTTT
few,TRBV7-9,TRBJ1-2,.,CASSLASALYGYTF,TGTGCCAGCAGCTTAGCGTCGGCACTATATGGCTACACCTTC
few,TRBV6-5,TRBJ2-1,.,CASSYAGGGSYNEQFF,TGTGCCAGCAGTTACGCCGGGGGCGGCTCCTACAATGAGCAGTTCTTC
.,TRBV12-3/TRBV12-4,TRBJ2-7,.,CASSLRQGFNEQYF,TGTGCCAGCAGTTTGAGGCAGGGTTTCAACGAGCAGTACTTC
.,TRBV9,TRBJ2-2,.,CASSVRIPGELFF,TGTGCCAGCAGCGTCAGAATTCCCGGGGAGCTGTTTTTT
few,TRBV20-1,TRBJ2-7,.,CSATGVDEQYF,TGCAGTGCTACGGGAGTTGACGAGCAGTACTTC
few,TRBV4-1,TRBJ2-3,TRBD2,CASTTDGGGAIVTQYF,TGCGCCAGCACCACTGACGGCGGGGGGGCTATAGTTACGCAGTATTTT
.,TRBV6-5,TRBJ2-3,TRBD2,CASSYSTSFPTDTQYF,TGTGCCAGCAGTTACTCGACTAGCTTTCCCACAGATACGCAGTATTTT
.,TRBV28,TRBJ2-7,.,CASSLSEGTFYEQYF,TGTGCCAGCAGTCTCTCCGAGGGCACCTTCTACGAGCAGTACTTC
.,TRBV28,TRBJ2-7,.,CASSSFYYEQYF,TGTGCCAGCAGTTCTTTCTACTACGAGCAGTACTTC
once,TRBV7-9,TRBJ1-1,TRBD1,CASSRTGYGTEAFF,TGTGCCAGCAGCCGGACAGGGTATGGAACTGAAGCTTTCTTT
few,TRBV29-1,TRBJ1-1,.,CSGKGVSNTEAFF,TGCAGCGGTAAGGGCGTTTCAAACACTGAAGCTTTCTTT
many,TRBV7-2,TRBJ2-7,.,CASSLYLYEQYF,TGTGCCAGCAGCTTATATTTATACGAGCAGTACTTC
once,TRBV10-3,TRBJ2-7,TRBD2,CAISEGGRGGTYEQYF,TGTGCCATCAGTGAAGGGGGACGGGGGGGCACCTACGAGCAGTACTTC
few,TRBV2,TRBJ2-1,.,CASLESGGGYNEQFF,TGTGCCAGCCTAGAGTCAGGGGGGGGGTACAATGAGCAGTTCTTC
.,TRBV5-1,TRBJ1-5,.,CDSRGRPSQPQHF,TGCGACTCCCGGGGCAGGCCTTCTCAGCCCCAGCATTTT
.,TRBV2,TRBJ1-2,TRBD1,CASSGRTGEFYGYTF,TGTGCCAGCAGCGGGAGGACAGGAGAGTTCTATGGCTACACCTTC
.,TRBV7-9,TRBJ2-3,.,CASSSYPDFTDTEYF,TGTGCCAGCAGCTCTTACCCGGACTTCACAGATACGGAGTATTTT
few,TRBV29-1,TRBJ2-6,TRBD1,CSVGGQAPSGANVLTF,TGCAGCGTTGGTGGACAGGCCCCCTCTGGGGCCAACGTCCTGACTTTC
few,TRBV6-1,TRBJ2-7,.,CASSETRDEQYF,TGTGCCAGCAGTGAAACTCGGGACGAGCAGTACTTC
.,TRBV10-2,TRBJ2-5,TRBD2,CASTSGLAGGHEQYF,TGCGCCAGCACCTCGGGACTAGCGGGAGGGCATGAGCAGTACTTC
few,TRBV29-1,TRBJ2-7,TRBD1,CSVGALGTGRDYEQYF,TGCAGCGTTGGGGCATTAGGGACAGGGAGGGACTACGAGCAGTACTTC
.,TRBV11-2,TRBJ2-7,TRBD2,CASSLAPGTTYEQYF,TGTGCCAGCAGCCTAGCCCCCGGGACTACCTACGAGCAGTACTTC
.,TRBV7-9,TRBJ1-2,.,CASSLQEAYGYTF,TGTGCCAGCAGCCTCCAGGAGGCCTATGGCTACACCTTC
.,TRBV3-1,TRBJ2-3,.,CASSQGGMEPDTQYF,TGTGCCAGCAGCCAAGGGGGAATGGAGCCAGATACGCAGTATTTT
.,TRBV20-1,TRBJ2-1,.,CSSLTLHDYNEQFF,TGCAGTTCCCTCACTCTGCACGACTACAATGAGCAGTTCTTC
few,TRBV10-3,TRBJ2-7,.,CAISKSYNEQYF,TGTGCCATCAGTAAATCCTACAATGAGCAGTACTTC
few,TRBV5-1,TRBJ2-7,TRBD2,CASSFSGTSYEQYF,TGCGCCAGCAGCTTTAGCGGGACGTCCTACGAGCAGTACTTC
.,TRBV7-2,TRBJ2-7,TRBD1,CASTKSGTGTNEQYF,TGTGCCAGCACCAAATCCGGGACAGGGACGAATGAGCAGTACTTC
.,TRBV7-9,TRBJ2-7,.,CASSSWQSSYERYF,TGTGCCAGCAGCTCCTGGCAGAGCTCCTACGAGCGGTACTTC
.,TRBV20-1,TRBJ2-1,TRBD2,CSAPKRDWDNEQFF,TGCAGTGCCCCCAAGCGGGATTGGGACAATGAGCAGTTCTTC
.,TRBV4-1,TRBJ1-1,.,CAGSLTKAADTEAFF,TGCGCCGGCAGCCTCACCAAGGCCGCCGACACTGAAGCTTTCTTT
few,TRBV4-1,TRBJ2-3,.,CASSQDVAAPTQYF,TGCGCCAGCAGCCAAGACGTCGCCGCCCCTACGCAGTATTTT
few,TRBV4-1,TRBJ1-1,TRBD1,CASSQVPQEQGLNTEAFF,TGCGCCAGCAGCCAAGTTCCTCAGGAACAGGGGCTGAACACTGAAGCTTTCTTT
.,TRBV27,TRBJ2-7,.,CASSLTVTGSEQYF,TGTGCCAGCAGTTTAACCGTGACAGGATCCGAGCAGTACTTC
.,TRBV5-6,TRBJ2-3,.,CASSPPAGRTDTQYF,TGTGCCAGCAGCCCCCCGGCAGGTCGCACAGATACGCAGTATTTT
.,TRBV6-6,TRBJ2-5,TRBD1,CASSYWGQQYF,TGTGCCAGCAGTTACTGGGGACAGCAGTACTTC
few,TRBV27,TRBJ2-3,TRBD2,CASRSSGGASSPDTQYF,TGTGCCAGCAGATCTAGCGGGGGGGCTTCGTCTCCAGATACGCAGTATTTT
few,TRBV3-1,TRBJ2-7,.,CASSQGSWGTSYEQYF,TGTGCCAGCAGCCAAGGGTCGTGGGGGACTTCCTACGAGCAGTACTTC
few,TRBV7-2,TRBJ2-3,TRBD1,CASSLGQGTSTDTQYF,TGTGCCAGCAGCTTAGGACAGGGAACTAGCACAGATACGCAGTATTTT
.,TRBV20-1,TRBJ1-2,.,CSAGGWTGYTF,TGCAGTGCTGGGGGTTGGACCGGCTACACCTTC
few,TRBV7-9,TRBJ1-1,.,CASSFGGGANTEAFF,TGTGCCAGCAGCTTTGGAGGGGGGGCGAACACTGAAGCTTTCTTT
many,TRBV29-1,TRBJ2-3,.,CSVEGPITDTQYF,TGCAGCGTTGAAGGACCCATCACAGATACGCAGTATTTT
few,TRBV5-1,TRBJ2-5,TRBD1,CASSFSGTGQETQYF,TGCGCCAGCAGCTTCTCCGGGACAGGGCAAGAGACCCAGTACTTC
.,TRBV5-1,TRBJ2-3,.,CASTASPDTQYF,TGCGCCAGCACCGCCTCGCCAGATACGCAGTATTTT
once,TRBV9,TRBJ2-1,TRBD2,CASSVGGAGGPNEQFF,TGTGCCAGCAGCGTAGGGGGAGCGGGGGGGCCTAATGAGCAGTTCTTC